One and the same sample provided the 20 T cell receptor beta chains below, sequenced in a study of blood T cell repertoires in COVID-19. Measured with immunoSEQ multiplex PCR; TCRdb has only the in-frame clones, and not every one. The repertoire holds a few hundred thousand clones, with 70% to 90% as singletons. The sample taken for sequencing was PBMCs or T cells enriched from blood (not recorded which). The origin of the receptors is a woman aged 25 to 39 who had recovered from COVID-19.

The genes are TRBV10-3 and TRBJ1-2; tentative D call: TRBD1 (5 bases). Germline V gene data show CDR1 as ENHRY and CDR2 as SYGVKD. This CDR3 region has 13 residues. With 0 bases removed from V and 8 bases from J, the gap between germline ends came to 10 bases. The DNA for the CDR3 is TGTGCCATCAGTGAGTCTGGCCCAGGGGGCTACACCTTC. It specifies CAISESGPGGYTF.

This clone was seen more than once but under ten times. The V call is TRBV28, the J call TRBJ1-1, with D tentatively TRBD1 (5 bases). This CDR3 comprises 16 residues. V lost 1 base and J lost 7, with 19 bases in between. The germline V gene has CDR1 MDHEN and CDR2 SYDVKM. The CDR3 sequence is CASSLSGQIGFLEAFF. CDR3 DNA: TGTGCCAGCAGTTTATCAGGGCAGATAGGCTTCCTTGAAGCTTTCTTT.

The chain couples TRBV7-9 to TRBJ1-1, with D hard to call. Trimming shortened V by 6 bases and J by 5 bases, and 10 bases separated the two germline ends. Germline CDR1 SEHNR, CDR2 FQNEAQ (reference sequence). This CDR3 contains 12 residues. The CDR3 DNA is TGTGCCAGCAGATCGGGAGAGACTGAAGCTTTCTTT. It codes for CASRSGETEAFF. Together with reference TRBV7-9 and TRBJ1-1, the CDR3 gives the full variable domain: DTGVSQNPRHKITKRGQNVTFRCDPISEHNRLYWYRQTLGQGPEFLTYFQNEAQLEKSRLLSDRFSAERPKGSFSTLEIQRTEQGDSAMYLCASRSGETEAFFGQGTRLTVV.

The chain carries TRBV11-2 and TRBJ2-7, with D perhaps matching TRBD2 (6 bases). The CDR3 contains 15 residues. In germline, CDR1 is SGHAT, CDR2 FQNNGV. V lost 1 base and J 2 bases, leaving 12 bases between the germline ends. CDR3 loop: CASSLVRETPYEQYF. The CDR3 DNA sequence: TGTGCCAGCAGCTTAGTACGGGAGACCCCCTACGAGCAGTACTTC.

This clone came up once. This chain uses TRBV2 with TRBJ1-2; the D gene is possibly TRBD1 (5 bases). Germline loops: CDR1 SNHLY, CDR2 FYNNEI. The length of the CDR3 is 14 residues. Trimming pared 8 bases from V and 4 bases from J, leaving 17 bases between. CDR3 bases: TGTGCCAGCGGGACGACTTGGGGAGGCTATGGCTACACCTTC. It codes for CASGTTWGGYGYTF.

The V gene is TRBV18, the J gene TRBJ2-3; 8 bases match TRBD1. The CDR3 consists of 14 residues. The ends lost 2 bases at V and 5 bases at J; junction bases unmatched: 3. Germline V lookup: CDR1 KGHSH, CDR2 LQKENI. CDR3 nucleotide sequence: TGTGCCAGCTCACCAAGACAGGGGAAAGATACGCAGTATTTT. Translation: CASSPRQGKDTQYF.

CDR3: CSAPRDIHTF. The DNA of the CDR3 is TGCAGTGCCCCGAGGGACATCCACACCTTC. The chain carries TRBV20-1 and TRBJ1-2, with D possibly TRBD1 on 6 matching bases. Per germline, CDR1 DFQATT and CDR2 SNEGSKA (reference sequence). The V and J ends lost 6 bases and 12 bases respectively, with 14 bases between them. This CDR3 is built from 10 residues.

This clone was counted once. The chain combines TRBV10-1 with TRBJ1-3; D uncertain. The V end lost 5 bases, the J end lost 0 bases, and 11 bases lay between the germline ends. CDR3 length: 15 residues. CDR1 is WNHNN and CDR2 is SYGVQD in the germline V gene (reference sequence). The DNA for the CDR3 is TGCGCCAGCAGTCGCGACGGGAACTCTGGAAACACCATATATTTT. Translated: CASSRDGNSGNTIYF.

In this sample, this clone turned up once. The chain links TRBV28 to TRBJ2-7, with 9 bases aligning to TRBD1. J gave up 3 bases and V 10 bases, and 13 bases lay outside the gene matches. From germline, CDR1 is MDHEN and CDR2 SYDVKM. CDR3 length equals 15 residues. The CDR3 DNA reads TGTGCCACCATGTCACAGGGGGCCAGCGTCTACGAGCAGTACTTC. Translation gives CATMSQGASVYEQYF.

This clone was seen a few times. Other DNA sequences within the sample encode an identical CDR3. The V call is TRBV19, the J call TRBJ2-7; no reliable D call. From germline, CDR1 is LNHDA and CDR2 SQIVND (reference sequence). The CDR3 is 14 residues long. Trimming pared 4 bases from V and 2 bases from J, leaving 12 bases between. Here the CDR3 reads CASSTRSLTYEQYF. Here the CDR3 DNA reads TGTGCCAGTAGTACCCGAAGCCTCACCTACGAGCAGTACTTC.

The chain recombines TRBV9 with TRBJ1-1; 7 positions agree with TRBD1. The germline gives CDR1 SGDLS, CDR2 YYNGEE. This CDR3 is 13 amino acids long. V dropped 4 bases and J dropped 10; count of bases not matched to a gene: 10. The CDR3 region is CASSPDRVHAAFF. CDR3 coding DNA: TGTGCCAGCAGCCCTGACAGGGTACATGCAGCTTTCTTT.

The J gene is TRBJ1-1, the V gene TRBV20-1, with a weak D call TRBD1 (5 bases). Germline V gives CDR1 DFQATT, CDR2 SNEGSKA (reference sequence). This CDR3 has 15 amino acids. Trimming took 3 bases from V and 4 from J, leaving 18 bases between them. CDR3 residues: CSASRLDTSFTEAFF. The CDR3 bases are TGCAGTGCTAGTAGGTTGGACACTTCATTCACTGAAGCTTTCTTT.

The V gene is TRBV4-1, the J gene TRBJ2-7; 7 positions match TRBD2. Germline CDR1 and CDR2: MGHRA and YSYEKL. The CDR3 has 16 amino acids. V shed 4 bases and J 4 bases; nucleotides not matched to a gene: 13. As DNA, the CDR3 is TGCGCCAGCAGCCCACGGGACTACCGCAGAGTGTACGAGCAGTACTTC. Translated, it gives CASSPRDYRRVYEQYF.

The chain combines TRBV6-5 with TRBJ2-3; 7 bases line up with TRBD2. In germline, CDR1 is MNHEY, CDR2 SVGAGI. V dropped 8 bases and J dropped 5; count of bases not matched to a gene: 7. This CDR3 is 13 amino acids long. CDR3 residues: CASWRAGEDTQYF. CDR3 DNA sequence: TGTGCCAGCTGGCGGGCGGGGGAAGATACGCAGTATTTT.

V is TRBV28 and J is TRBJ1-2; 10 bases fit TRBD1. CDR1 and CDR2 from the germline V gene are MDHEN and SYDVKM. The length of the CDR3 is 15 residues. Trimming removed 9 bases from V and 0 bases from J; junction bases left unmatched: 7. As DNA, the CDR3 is TGTGCCAGTACCCGACAGGGGGCAACTAACTATGGCTACACCTTC. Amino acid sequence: CASTRQGATNYGYTF.

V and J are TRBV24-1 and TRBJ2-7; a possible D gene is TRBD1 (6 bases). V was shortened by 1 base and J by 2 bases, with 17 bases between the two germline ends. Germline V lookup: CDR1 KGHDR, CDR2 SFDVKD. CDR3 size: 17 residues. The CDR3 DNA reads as TGTGCCACCAGTGATTTTTGGGACACCATAAACCCCTACGAGCAGTACTTC. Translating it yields CATSDFWDTINPYEQYF.

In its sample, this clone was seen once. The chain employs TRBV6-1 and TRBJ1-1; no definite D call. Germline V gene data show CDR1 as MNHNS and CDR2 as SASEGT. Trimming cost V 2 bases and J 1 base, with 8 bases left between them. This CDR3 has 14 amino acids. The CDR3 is CASSENVANTEAFF. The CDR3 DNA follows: TGTGCCAGCAGTGAAAATGTAGCGAACACTGAAGCTTTCTTT.

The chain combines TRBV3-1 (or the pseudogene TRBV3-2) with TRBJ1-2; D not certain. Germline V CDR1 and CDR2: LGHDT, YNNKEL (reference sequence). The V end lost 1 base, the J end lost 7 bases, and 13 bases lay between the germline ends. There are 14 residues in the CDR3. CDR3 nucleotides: TGTGCCAGCAGCCAAGGCCCGGGGTCGGGTGGCTACACCTTC. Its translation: CASSQGPGSGGYTF.

Here the CDR3 reads CASSIQGAQSYEQYF. The CDR3 region has the DNA TGTGCCAGTAGTATCCAGGGGGCGCAAAGCTACGAGCAGTACTTC. The chain couples TRBV19 to TRBJ2-7, with 8 bases identical to TRBD1. The J segment lost 3 bases and the V segment lost 3 bases, leaving 7 bases of the junction unmatched. CDR1 and CDR2 (germline): LNHDA, SQIVND (reference sequence). There are 15 residues in the CDR3.

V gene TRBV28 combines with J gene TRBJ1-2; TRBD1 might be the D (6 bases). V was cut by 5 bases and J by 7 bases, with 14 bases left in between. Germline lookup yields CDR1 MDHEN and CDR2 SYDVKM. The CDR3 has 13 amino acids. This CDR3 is CASSPRDRSGYTF. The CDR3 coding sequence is TGTGCCAGCAGTCCCCGAGACAGGTCTGGCTACACCTTC.